The entry below describes one T cell receptor beta chain. The antigen remains undetermined. Germline CDR1 and CDR2: KGHDR and SFDVKD. The CDR3 totals 13 residues. The V end lost 4 bases, the J end lost 5 bases, and 10 bases lay between the germline ends. These data originate in a study of CD8+CD57+ T cells in acquired aplastic anemia. Overall study context: Sorted cells (CD4+ and CD8+) yielded DNA amounts that averaged approximately 3.1 ug. Read counts for CD4+ cells (from healthy donors) averaged about 10 million. Study results and caveats: Any difference that existed in CD8+ Simpson's diversity between patients and controls was not significant.

Genomic DNA was employed as the template in profiling TCR beta VDJ and CDR3. TCRdb re-called the reads with MiXCR, one entry per CDR3 protein. The sample shows 200,000 to 250,000 distinct CDR3 sequences, roughly 35% of them seen only once. The sequence derives from a human donor in good health, serving as a control. The chain joins TRBV24-1 to TRBJ2-5, with TRBD1 as a possible D gene (5 bases). Input material: sorted CD4+, CD8+, or CD8+CD57+ T cells (not recorded which) from PBMCs. CDR3 DNA sequence: TGTGCCACCAGTGAAGGCAGGGATGAGACCCAGTACTTC. Its protein is CATSEGRDETQYF.